The following is a T cell receptor (beta chain) sequence with its context. Its antigen is undetermined. This sample is part of a study of OX40 agonist ivuxolimab in advanced cancers. Across the whole study: Having had anti-PD-1, anti-PD-L1 or anti-CTLA-4 therapy before was allowed, and approximately 40% had some. Three patients had partial responses: one hepatocellular carcinoma, two cutaneous melanoma.

Study-level results: Researchers report that CD8+ T cells had, on average, more expanded clones than CD4+.

Sequencing used immunoSEQ multiplex PCR; TCRdb keeps in-frame clones, though not all of them. This table holds approximately 80,000 clones, around 91% found once. Patients were ineligible given autoimmune disease history or systemic immunosuppression. This CDR3 region has 13 residues. The germline V and J ends were trimmed by 5 bases and 3 bases, with 10 bases remaining between them. Germline V gene lookup returns CDR1 SEHNR and CDR2 FQNEAQ (reference sequence). This specimen was CD4+ or CD8+ T cells sorted from blood, taken in a trial of the OX40 agonist ivuxolimab. This chain connects TRBV7-9 to TRBJ1-1, with D unclear. The clonotype originates from an adult with an advanced solid tumor such as melanoma, head and neck, liver or kidney cancer. This chain's CDR3 is CASSPGLDTEAFF. CDR3 sequence (DNA): TGTGCCAGCAGCCCTGGACTAGACACTGAAGCTTTCTTT. Drawing the rest from reference TRBV7-9 and TRBJ1-1, the complete variable domain is DTGVSQNPRHKITKRGQNVTFRCDPISEHNRLYWYRQTLGQGPEFLTYFQNEAQLEKSRLLSDRFSAERPKGSFSTLEIQRTEQGDSAMYLCASSPGLDTEAFFGQGTRLTVV.